This TCR beta chain was sequenced in a study of early T cells in non-severe SARS-CoV-2 infection. About the study: Unsorted whole-blood RNA was sequenced in bulk, leaving chains unpaired.

On this clonotype itself: Its antigen remains unidentified.

Findings of the study overall: Missing private and CD4 specificities, VDJdb matching favored anti-spike CD8 responses.

The CDR3 is 17 amino acids. The V gene's germline CDR1 is PRHDT and CDR2 FYEKMQ (reference sequence). V lost 0 bases and J 9 bases, leaving 21 bases between the germline ends. In the library, individual cDNA molecules carried attached unique molecular identifiers. MiXCR, applied by TCRdb to the 5' RACE reads, yields one record per CDR3 protein. The table lists 90,000 to 120,000 distinct CDR3 sequences, around an eighth of them singletons, with around 3.2% in the top ten. The chain has TRBV13 and TRBJ1-5; perhaps TRBD1 as D (5 bases). The source is an adult who was a healthcare worker with PCR-confirmed SARS-CoV-2 infection or an uninfected control (not recorded which). The material sequenced was whole blood. CDR3 in amino acids: CASSLGISEGRAAPQHF. CDR3 nucleotides: TGTGCCAGCAGCTTAGGCATCAGCGAGGGGCGGGCGGCGCCCCAGCATTTT.